A single sample gave rise to the 10 T cell receptor beta chains below, sequenced in a study of blood T cell repertoires in COVID-19. Some clones are missing from TCRdb's copy, which holds only in-frame ones; the method was immunoSEQ multiplex PCR. The sample holds over 130,000 clones, just under 90% seen once. The specimen sequenced was peripheral blood. The receptors come from a woman older than 75 with acute or convalescent COVID-19.

This clone was detected only once. The chain carries TRBV18 and TRBJ1-1; D gene unclear. The CDR3 is 13 residues long. V lost 0 bases, J lost 4 bases, and 6 bases lay in between. Germline CDR1 and CDR2: KGHSH and LQKENI. CDR3 bases: TGTGCCAGCTCACCACCGGAGCTCACTGAAGCTTTCTTT. Translating it yields CASSPPELTEAFF.

The chain combines TRBV5-6 with TRBJ2-7; 7 bases match TRBD1. J gave up 5 bases and V 0 bases, and 8 bases lay outside the gene matches. The CDR3 has 15 amino acids. CDR1 SGHDT and CDR2 YYEEEE come from the germline V gene. The CDR3 region has the DNA TGTGCCAGCAGCTTGGGCGAGGACAGGACTCACGAGCAGTACTTC. Translating gives CASSLGEDRTHEQYF. The full variable domain, completed using reference TRBV5-6 and TRBJ2-7, is DAGVTQSPTHLIKTRGQQVTLRCSPKSGHDTVSWYQQALGQGPQFIFQYYEEEERQRGNFPDRFSGHQFPNYSSELNVNALLLGDSALYLCASSLGEDRTHEQYFGPGTRLTVT.

The V and J genes are TRBV12-3 or TRBV12-4 and TRBJ2-1; tentatively, D is TRBD1 (5 bases). V lost 10 bases, J lost 6 bases, and 13 bases lay in between. The CDR3 has 12 residues. For the CDR3, the DNA is TGTGCCACCGAAGGGGTAGGCAATGAGCAGTTCTTC. This encodes CATEGVGNEQFF.

This clone was recorded once. This chain links TRBV5-6 with TRBJ1-1, with a possible D match to TRBD1 (5 bases). The germline V gene encodes CDR1 SGHDT and CDR2 YYEEEE. V dropped 1 base and J dropped 4 bases, with 11 bases sitting between them. The CDR3 is made up of 14 amino acids. CDR3 in DNA: TGTGCCAGCAGCTTGCAGGGATTAAGCACTGAAGCTTTCTTT. Its translation is CASSLQGLSTEAFF.

The chain joins TRBV19 to TRBJ1-1; D is perhaps TRBD1 (6 bases). V lost 6 bases and J lost 1, with 24 bases in between. The CDR3 runs 18 residues. Germline loops: CDR1 LNHDA, CDR2 SQIVND (reference sequence). In nucleotides, the CDR3 is TGTGCCAGTAGGCCTCTACCGGGACAAGGCCTCTGGAACACTGAAGCTTTCTTT. Protein sequence: CASRPLPGQGLWNTEAFF.

J is TRBJ1-1 and V is TRBV7-9, with 9 positions matching TRBD1. Trimming at V came to 6 bases and at J to 5 bases, leaving 4 bases not matched to a gene. The CDR3 spans 13 residues. Per germline, CDR1 SEHNR and CDR2 FQNEAQ (reference sequence). This CDR3 reads CASSPQGATEAFF. The CDR3 nucleotides are TGTGCCAGCAGTCCACAGGGGGCTACTGAAGCTTTCTTT.

This clone showed up just once. The chain has TRBV19 and TRBJ2-1; TRBD1 agrees at 7 bases. V lost 5 bases, J lost 0 bases, and 4 bases stayed unmatched. CDR3 size: 15 residues. CDR1 is LNHDA and CDR2 is SQIVND in the germline V gene (reference sequence). The CDR3 here is CASSRDRNSYNEQFF. CDR3 nucleotides: TGTGCCAGTAGTCGGGACAGAAACTCCTACAATGAGCAGTTCTTC.

J is TRBJ2-2 and V is TRBV5-1; the match to TRBD2 covers 9 bases. This CDR3 comprises 17 residues. Germline V lookup: CDR1 SGHRS, CDR2 YFSETQ. V gave up 0 bases and J gave up 4 bases; unmatched junction bases: 7. CDR3 sequence reads: CASSLAFSSGATGELFF. In DNA form, the CDR3 reads TGCGCCAGCAGCTTGGCCTTTTCTAGCGGGGCCACCGGGGAGCTGTTTTTT.

The chain couples TRBV7-9 to TRBJ2-3; D is unresolved. Germline assignment: CDR1 SEHNR and CDR2 FQNEAQ (reference sequence). With 4 bases removed from V and 2 bases from J, the gap between germline ends came to 10 bases. CDR3 length equals 14 residues. The CDR3: CASSSSLHTDTQYF. CDR3 DNA: TGTGCCAGCAGCTCGAGTCTGCACACAGATACGCAGTATTTT. The full variable domain, with the rest looked up from reference TRBV7-9 and TRBJ2-3, is DTGVSQNPRHKITKRGQNVTFRCDPISEHNRLYWYRQTLGQGPEFLTYFQNEAQLEKSRLLSDRFSAERPKGSFSTLEIQRTEQGDSAMYLCASSSSLHTDTQYFGPGTRLTVL.

The V gene is TRBV12-3 or TRBV12-4, the J gene TRBJ2-1; no reliable D call. Trimming removed 3 bases from V and 7 bases from J, with 7 bases in between. CDR3 length equals 12 residues. The CDR3 nucleotides are TGTGCCAGCAGTTTTGTCGGGAATGAGCAGTTCTTC. It yields the protein CASSFVGNEQFF.